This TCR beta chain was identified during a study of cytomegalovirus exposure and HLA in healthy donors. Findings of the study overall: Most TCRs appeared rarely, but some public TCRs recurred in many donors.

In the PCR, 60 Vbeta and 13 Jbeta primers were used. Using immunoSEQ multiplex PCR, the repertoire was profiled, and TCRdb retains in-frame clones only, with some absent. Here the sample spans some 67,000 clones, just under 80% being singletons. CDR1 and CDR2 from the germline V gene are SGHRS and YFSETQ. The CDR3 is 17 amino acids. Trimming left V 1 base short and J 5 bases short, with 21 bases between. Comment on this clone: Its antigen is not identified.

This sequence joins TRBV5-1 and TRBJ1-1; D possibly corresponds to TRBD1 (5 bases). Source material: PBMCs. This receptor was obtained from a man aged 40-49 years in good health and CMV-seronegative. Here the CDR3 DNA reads TGCGCCAGCAGCTTGTTGGGTAGTCTATCGGGGGATACTGAAGCTTTCTTT. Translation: CASSLLGSLSGDTEAFF. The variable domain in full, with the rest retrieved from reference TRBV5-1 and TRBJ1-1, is KAGVTQTPRYLIKTRGQQVTLSCSPISGHRSVSWYQQTPGQGLQFLFEYFSETQRNKGNFPGRFSGRQFSNSRSEMNVSTLELGDSALYLCASSLLGSLSGDTEAFFGQGTRLTVV.